Listed below are T cell receptor beta chains from one sample, sequenced in a study of blood T cell repertoires in COVID-19. Clones were read by immunoSEQ multiplex PCR, and TCRdb kept only the in-frame ones, dropping some. The sample records fewer than 65,000 clones, around nine tenths being singletons. The sample consisted of peripheral blood. The receptors come from a human donor in a cohort sampled during active COVID-19. The CDR3 runs from the conserved cysteine through the conserved F or W. Each record gives: J gene, V gene, D gene, CDR3 protein. The D gene is left open where the match is weak.

TRBJ2-1	TRBV5-6	NA	CASSWRVASYNEQFF
TRBJ1-2	TRBV6-1	NA	CASSESIPQGRGYTF
TRBJ1-2	TRBV19	NA	CASSIRNRAPTNYGYTF
TRBJ2-3	TRBV18	NA	CASSPPSDTQYF
TRBJ1-5	TRBV5-1	TRBD1	CASSVQGNQPQHF
TRBJ1-2	TRBV5-4	NA	CASSRQSSGPGYGYTF
TRBJ2-1	TRBV15	TRBD2	CATSPRGREGYNEQFF
TRBJ2-7	TRBV2	TRBD2	CASRSAGTSSTYEQYF
TRBJ1-5	TRBV10-3	TRBD1	CAISATGVNQPQHF
TRBJ2-1	TRBV25-1	NA	CASSQLLTEQFF
TRBJ2-2	TRBV7-2	TRBD2	CASSLVATSGSLKLFF
TRBJ1-6	TRBV5-6	TRBD1	CASKKTGGRENSPLHF
TRBJ1-1	TRBV9	NA	CASSPRVSGNTEAFF
TRBJ1-4	TRBV6-5	NA	CASSYSSGLNEKLFF
TRBJ2-5	TRBV14	NA	CASSPGAGVKTQYF
TRBJ2-3	TRBV19	TRBD1	CASTAPGQGADTQYF
TRBJ2-2	TRBV30	TRBD1	CAGVEDRGPTGELFF
TRBJ2-5	TRBV2	TRBD2	CASSTPGTSGRYRETQYF
TRBJ2-1	TRBV5-1	TRBD1	CASSPGQGGSYNEQFF
TRBJ1-4	TRBV28	NA	CASSAGPPTNEKLFF
TRBJ2-7	TRBV5-4	TRBD2	CASSMTSGTSYEQYF
TRBJ1-1	TRBV2	NA	CASSKDSHTEAFF
TRBJ2-7	TRBV7-8	NA	CASSFRDYEQYF
TRBJ1-3	TRBV5-1	TRBD1	CASSWTSTGGSGNTIYF
TRBJ1-4	TRBV5-1	NA	CASSLGSVATNEKLFF
TRBJ2-2	TRBV15	TRBD1	CATSRARDSYTGELFF
TRBJ1-6	TRBV28	TRBD1	CASSGHRGNSPLHF
TRBJ1-4	TRBV29-1	NA	CSVRSNEKLFF
TRBJ2-5	TRBV29-1	NA	CSVGTPQETQYF
TRBJ1-1	TRBV3-1/TRBV3-2	TRBD1	CASSQFDRGSAEAFF
TRBJ1-2	TRBV19	NA	CASKTPGDTGYTF
TRBJ2-1	TRBV18	TRBD1	CASSPVGQGPHEQFF
TRBJ2-1	TRBV2	NA	CASREGGGREFF
TRBJ1-5	TRBV19	TRBD1	CASSDRVNQPQHF
TRBJ2-6	TRBV6-5	NA	CASSKLGQTNVLTF
TRBJ2-1	TRBV6-1	NA	CASSESRAEQFF
TRBJ2-1	TRBV2	TRBD2	CASSSSGSNEQFF
TRBJ2-7	TRBV28	TRBD2	CASSFLAGDYEQYF
TRBJ1-1	TRBV3-1/TRBV3-2	TRBD1	CASSLLPRDRGNTEAFF
TRBJ1-4	TRBV9	NA	CASSVGLGGVNEKLFF
TRBJ1-4	TRBV5-1	NA	CASSLTGPATNEKLFF
TRBJ2-1	TRBV10-2	NA	CASRPGSGDEQFF
TRBJ2-6	TRBV24-1	NA	CATGGAFRGSGANVLTF
TRBJ2-2	TRBV9	TRBD2	CASSVVAGGTGELFF
TRBJ1-3	TRBV18	NA	CASSPQSASGNTIYF
TRBJ1-2	TRBV24-1	TRBD1	CATSDSFGQGGGYTF
TRBJ1-1	TRBV30	NA	CAWSVQRNTEAFF
TRBJ1-2	TRBV19	TRBD1	CASSLLGTGHYGYTF
TRBJ1-2	TRBV6-5	NA	CASSYSRGEGYTF
TRBJ2-7	TRBV19	TRBD1	CASSAGDRVWYEQYF
TRBJ2-7	TRBV7-9	TRBD2	CASSLASGSSYEQYF
TRBJ1-3	TRBV5-1	TRBD1	CASSPDGTGGNTIYF
TRBJ1-6	TRBV18	NA	CASSPRQEPYNSPLHF
TRBJ2-5	TRBV5-4	NA	CASSLAGRRETQYF
TRBJ1-1	TRBV6-5	NA	CASRPRNTEAFF
TRBJ2-7	TRBV25-1	NA	CASSEPGPVSYEQYF
TRBJ2-1	TRBV12-3/TRBV12-4	TRBD2	CASSGTSGNEQFF
TRBJ2-5	TRBV12-3/TRBV12-4	NA	CASSLRETQYF